The next 26 T cell receptor beta chains were all read from a single sample in a study of cytomegalovirus exposure and HLA in healthy donors. PCR amplification relied on 60 Vbeta primers (plus 13 Jbeta primers). This table comes from immunoSEQ multiplex PCR, and its TCRdb copy is limited to in-frame clones, with some not included. The sample holds about 200,000 clones; roughly 68% are singletons and the top ten take roughly 2.5%. Sequencing was done on a sample of PBMCs. The receptors were sampled from a man in his forties in good health and CMV-seropositive.

The J gene is TRBJ1-4, the V gene TRBV6-5; D gene unclear. Germline CDR1 MNHEY, CDR2 SVGAGI. Trimming took off 4 bases at V and 0 bases at J, with 9 bases between the two ends. This CDR3 comprises 15 residues. The CDR3: CASSSFGTTNEKLFF. The DNA for the CDR3 is TGTGCCAGCAGTTCCTTCGGTACAACTAATGAAAAACTGTTTTTT.

The chain is built from TRBV4-3 and TRBJ1-6; D gene ambiguous. The CDR3 contains 17 residues. V dropped 1 base and J dropped 7 bases, with 17 bases sitting between them. Per germline, CDR1 LGHNA and CDR2 YSLEER. The CDR3 sequence: CASSQAPRGGNNSPLHF. CDR3 DNA sequence: TGCGCCAGCAGCCAAGCTCCCCGGGGAGGGAACAATTCACCCCTCCACTTT.

The rearrangement links TRBV9 to TRBJ1-3; 10 nucleotides align to TRBD1. The V and J ends lost 2 bases and 2 bases, in that order; junction bases with no gene match: 4. The CDR3 covers 16 residues. Germline V gene lookup returns CDR1 SGDLS and CDR2 YYNGEE. DNA for the CDR3: TGTGCCAGCAGCGTTGCCGGGACAGGGGCTGGAAACACCATATATTTT. Amino acids: CASSVAGTGAGNTIYF. Full variable domain (remainder filled in from reference TRBV9 and TRBJ1-3): DSGVTQTPKHLITATGQRVTLRCSPRSGDLSVYWYQQSLDQGLQFLIQYYNGEERAKGNILERFSAQQFPDLHSELNLSSLELGDSALYFCASSVAGTGAGNTIYFGEGSWLTVV.

This chain connects TRBV2 to TRBJ2-2; 7 bases fit TRBD1. The CDR3 is 14 residues long. V shed 6 bases and J 6 bases; nucleotides not matched to a gene: 7. From germline, CDR1 is SNHLY and CDR2 FYNNEI. The CDR3 here is CASSSQGYSGELFF. CDR3 DNA sequence: TGTGCCAGCAGCTCACAGGGGTATTCCGGGGAGCTGTTTTTT.

The chain couples TRBV18 to TRBJ2-1; D may be TRBD1 (5 bases). Germline CDR1 KGHSH, CDR2 LQKENI. CDR3 length: 13 residues. V was clipped by 3 bases and J by 6 bases, with 9 bases between them. In nucleotides, the CDR3 is TGTGCCAGCTCACCTGGGGCAGGCAATGAGCAGTTCTTC. Translating gives CASSPGAGNEQFF.

The gene calls are TRBV10-3 and TRBJ1-3, with 7 bases lining up with TRBD1. From germline, CDR1 is ENHRY and CDR2 SYGVKD. V shed 7 bases, J shed 4 bases, and the junction held 7 bases outside the gene matches. CDR3 length: 14 residues. The CDR3, as DNA: TGTGCCATCACACGTACAGGGGCAGGAAACACCATATATTTT. Translation gives CAITRTGAGNTIYF.

V is TRBV7-2 and J is TRBJ2-1, with 10 bases fitting TRBD2. Per germline, CDR1 SGHTA and CDR2 FQGNSA. This CDR3 contains 16 residues. V shed 5 bases, J shed 7 bases, and the junction held 11 bases outside the gene matches. The CDR3 reads CASSLQAGGRGNEQFF. The CDR3, as DNA: TGTGCCAGCAGCCTCCAAGCGGGGGGGCGGGGTAATGAGCAGTTCTTC.

The chain couples TRBV27 to TRBJ2-2, with 8 bases lining up with TRBD2. Germline V gene sequence: CDR1 MNHEY, CDR2 SMNVEV (reference sequence). V gave up 5 bases and J gave up 4 bases; unmatched junction bases: 9. The CDR3 has 16 residues. The CDR3 spells CASSPSGGGLTGELFF. CDR3 bases: TGTGCCAGCAGTCCCTCCGGCGGGGGGCTCACCGGGGAGCTGTTTTTT.

This chain uses TRBV7-3 with TRBJ2-1; 7 nucleotides agree with TRBD2. V lost 3 bases, J lost 0 bases, and 8 bases stayed unmatched. The CDR3 length is 17 residues. Germline V CDR1 and CDR2: SGHTA, FQGTGA. DNA for the CDR3: TGTGCCAGCAGCTTTGTCGGCGGGGGTAGCTCCTACAATGAGCAGTTCTTC. Protein sequence: CASSFVGGGSSYNEQFF. Full variable domain (missing parts from reference TRBV7-3 and TRBJ2-1): GAGVSQTPSNKVTEKGKYVELRCDPISGHTALYWYRQSLGQGPEFLIYFQGTGAADDSGLPNDRFFAVRPEGSVSTLKIQRTERGDSAVYLCASSFVGGGSSYNEQFFGPGTRLTVL.

This chain uses TRBV7-9 with TRBJ2-1; tentatively, D is TRBD2 (6 bases). V was cut by 1 base and J by 4 bases, with 11 bases left in between. This CDR3 is built from 15 residues. Per the germline V gene, CDR1 is SEHNR and CDR2 is FQNEAQ (reference sequence). The DNA for the CDR3 is TGTGCCAGCAGCTTAGGGAGCGGGTATTACAATGAGCAGTTCTTC. It specifies CASSLGSGYYNEQFF.

The chain joins TRBV19 to TRBJ2-7, with 8 bases lining up with TRBD1. Looked up from germline, CDR1 is LNHDA and CDR2 is SQIVND (reference sequence). After removal of 7 bases from V and 4 bases from J, the junction contained 12 bases not matched to a gene. The CDR3 is 15 residues long. CDR3 DNA sequence: TGTGCCAGTACCCCAGGACAGGGCAGCGGGTACGAGCAGTACTTC. Residues: CASTPGQGSGYEQYF. Full variable domain (outside the CDR3, taken from reference TRBV19 and TRBJ2-7): DGGITQSPKYLFRKEGQNVTLSCEQNLNHDAMYWYRQDPGQGLRLIYYSQIVNDFQKGDIAEGYSVSREKKESFPLTVTSAQKNPTAFYLCASTPGQGSGYEQYFGPGTRLTVT.

The J gene is TRBJ2-3, the V gene TRBV5-1; TRBD1 might be the D (5 bases). Germline V gives CDR1 SGHRS, CDR2 YFSETQ. The CDR3 loop spans 14 amino acids. V shed 0 bases and J shed 5 bases, with 10 bases lying between them. The CDR3 sequence is CASSLVWGGDTQYF. As DNA, the CDR3 is TGCGCCAGCAGCTTGGTGTGGGGCGGAGATACGCAGTATTTT.

The chain couples TRBV19 to TRBJ2-3; a possible D gene is TRBD1 (6 bases). Germline V gives CDR1 LNHDA, CDR2 SQIVND (reference sequence). This CDR3 comprises 14 residues. The V gene lost 8 bases and the J gene lost 3 bases, with 15 bases spanning the gap. CDR3 in amino acids: CASSQGTGTDTQYF. The CDR3 region has the DNA TGTGCCAGTTCACAGGGTACCGGGACAGATACGCAGTATTTT.

There are a few counts of this clone. This chain links TRBV5-8 with TRBJ2-1, with a tentative D call TRBD2 (7 bases). V gave up 6 bases and J gave up 0 bases, with 13 bases separating them. CDR3 length: 15 amino acids. In germline, CDR1 is SGHTS, CDR2 YDEGEE. The CDR3 nucleotides are TGTGCCAGCAATAGGAGGGGGGGCTCCTACAATGAGCAGTTCTTC. This codes for CASNRRGGSYNEQFF.

This chain uses TRBV6-7 with TRBJ2-7, with 8 bases fitting TRBD2. TRBV6-7 is designated an ORF whose function remains uncertain. The CDR3 spans 16 residues. The J segment lost 0 bases and the V segment lost 9 bases, leaving 13 bases of the junction unmatched. CDR3 sequence: CARPWESSGFSYEQYF. The CDR3 region has the DNA TGTGCCAGGCCATGGGAATCTAGCGGGTTCTCCTACGAGCAGTACTTC.

The sample holds a few counts of this clone. This chain uses TRBV19 with TRBJ2-7; 8 nucleotides line up with TRBD2. Germline V gene data show CDR1 as LNHDA and CDR2 as SQIVND (reference sequence). The CDR3 contains 18 residues. The J segment lost 0 bases and the V segment lost 4 bases, leaving 14 bases of the junction unmatched. CDR3 DNA: TGTGCCAGTAGTACTAACGGGGGGGAGGCCTCAAGCTCCTACGAGCAGTACTTC. Its protein product is CASSTNGGEASSSYEQYF.

This clone appeared many times. This chain uses TRBV11-3 with TRBJ1-6, with D possibly matching TRBD1 (6 bases). CDR3 size: 13 residues. Between the trimmed V and J ends, which lost 3 bases and 7 bases, there was a span of 7 bases. Germline loops: CDR1 SGHNT, CDR2 YENEEA. CDR3 DNA: TGTGCCAGCAGCTTGGACAGCAATTCACCCCTCCACTTT. It yields the protein CASSLDSNSPLHF. Combining the CDR3 with reference TRBV11-3 and TRBJ1-6 gives the whole variable domain EAGVVQSPRYKIIEKKQPVAFWCNPISGHNTLYWYLQNLGQGPELLIRYENEEAVDDSQLPKDRFSAERLKGVDSTLKIQPAELGDSAVYLCASSLDSNSPLHFGNGTRLTVT.

In DNA, the CDR3 is TGTGCCAGCAGCGTCGGGACTACCAATGAGCAGTTCTTC. It encodes CASSVGTTNEQFF. The chain is built from TRBV9 and TRBJ2-1, with TRBD2 matching 7 bases. The germline V gene encodes CDR1 SGDLS and CDR2 YYNGEE. With V trimmed by 2 bases and J by 6 bases, 2 bases remained unmatched. CDR3 length: 13 amino acids.

This chain uses TRBV7-9 with TRBJ1-4; 7 nucleotides agree with TRBD1. Germline CDR1 and CDR2: SEHNR and FQNEAQ (reference sequence). CDR3 length: 13 residues. V trimming: 4 bases; J trimming: 5 bases; junction bases outside the gene matches: 1. For the CDR3, the DNA is TGTGCCAGCAGCTCACAGGGGAATGAAAAACTGTTTTTT. It is translated as CASSSQGNEKLFF.

This chain links TRBV27 with TRBJ2-3; 8 bases map to TRBD1. The V segment lost 5 bases and the J segment 3 bases; nucleotides outside the gene matches: 13. Germline V gene sequence: CDR1 MNHEY, CDR2 SMNVEV (reference sequence). The CDR3 totals 17 residues. Here the CDR3 reads CASSRWLAGGRTDTQYF. CDR3 nucleotides: TGTGCCAGCAGTCGGTGGCTCGCAGGGGGCAGGACAGATACGCAGTATTTT.

The chain uses TRBV7-2 and TRBJ2-3; 12 nucleotides agree with TRBD2. Unmatched junction bases numbered 6, after V lost 1 base and J lost 1 base. The CDR3 extends over 18 amino acids. Germline assignment: CDR1 SGHTA and CDR2 FQGNSA. CDR3 loop: CASSLGLAGALGTDTQYF. The CDR3 DNA reads as TGTGCCAGCAGCTTAGGACTAGCGGGGGCCTTAGGCACAGATACGCAGTATTTT.

This clone appeared a few times. The chain employs TRBV29-1 and TRBJ2-1; a weak D match, TRBD1 (6 bases). V lost 4 bases and J lost 2, with 12 bases in between. This CDR3 is 14 amino acids long. Germline V CDR1 and CDR2: SQVTM, ANQGSEA. The CDR3 DNA reads as TGCAGCGTTGTGCCAGGGGTAACCTACAATGAGCAGTTCTTC. Translating it yields CSVVPGVTYNEQFF.

The chain has TRBV10-2 and TRBJ1-5; possible D gene TRBD1, 5 bases. Germline-derived CDR1 and CDR2 are WSHSY and SAAADI. The CDR3 is made up of 14 amino acids. Between the trimmed V and J ends, which lost 5 bases and 3 bases, there was a span of 11 bases. As DNA, the CDR3 is TGCGCCAGCAGTAAGGGGCTGGACAATCAGCCCCAGCATTTT. Translating it yields CASSKGLDNQPQHF.

About this clone itself: A read error may produce the germline difference seen at one junction end. The chain recombines TRBV13 with TRBJ1-6; TRBD1 matches at 7 bases. Germline V CDR1 and CDR2: PRHDT, FYEKMQ (reference sequence). The length of the CDR3 is 14 residues. The CDR3 region is CASSLGTEFSPLHF. The DNA of the CDR3 is TGTGCCAGCAGCCTAGGGACAGAATTTTCACCCCTCCACTTT.

J is TRBJ1-2 and V is TRBV19, with D possibly TRBD1 on 6 matching bases. Germline CDR1 is LNHDA and CDR2 is SQIVND (reference sequence). The CDR3 is 15 amino acids. V was clipped by 4 bases and J by 2 bases, with 14 bases between them. The CDR3 loop reads CASSNPDRINYGYTF. CDR3 bases: TGTGCCAGTAGTAACCCCGACAGGATAAACTATGGCTACACCTTC.

V and J are TRBV4-3 and TRBJ2-6; the D gene is possibly TRBD2 (6 bases). Trimming stripped 1 base from V and 3 bases from J, with 16 bases between. The CDR3 spans 18 residues. Germline CDR1 is LGHNA and CDR2 is YSLEER. CDR3 nucleotide sequence: TGCGCCAGCAGCCAAGTCGGGACCGGGGGTGGTGGGGCCAACGTCCTGACTTTC. This gives the protein CASSQVGTGGGGANVLTF.